The sequence of this TCR beta chain was determined in a study of OX40 agonist ivuxolimab in advanced cancers. Turning to the study itself: Patients receiving dose escalation had hepatocellular carcinoma, melanoma, renal cell or head and neck cancer. Three patients, one with hepatocellular carcinoma and two with cutaneous melanoma, achieved partial responses. Study conclusions and caveats: Blood T cells, both CD4+ and CD8+, expanded clonally by week 6 at 0.1 to 3.0 mg/kg. The investigators did not determine what antigen specificity the expanded peripheral T cells had.

TCRdb's copy holds only in-frame clones and misses some; the assay was immunoSEQ multiplex PCR. The table lists some 100,000 clones, 90% of them singletons, with roughly 0.16% in the top ten. The CDR3 has 14 residues. The germline gives CDR1 SNHLY, CDR2 FYNNEI. V was clipped by 2 bases and J by 0 bases, with 7 bases between them. This clone showed up just once. The antigen remains unidentified. The receptor was derived from an adult with an advanced solid tumor such as melanoma, head and neck, liver or kidney cancer. The chain carries TRBV2 and TRBJ1-2; D is uncertain. Sequencing used CD4+ or CD8+ T cells sorted from blood, obtained in a trial of the OX40 agonist ivuxolimab. The CDR3 coding sequence is TGTGCCAGCAGTGAACCCGGGGCTAACTATGGCTACACCTTC. Its protein is CASSEPGANYGYTF.